The rows below give T cell receptor beta chains drawn from one sample of a study of cytomegalovirus exposure and HLA in healthy donors. The repertoire was sequenced with immunoSEQ multiplex PCR; TCRdb's copy has only in-frame clones and lacks some. Found here are 130,000 or so clones, around 75% of them singletons; the top ten hold 3% to 3.5%. Sequencing input: PBMCs. Source of these receptors: a man in his forties or fifties in good health and CMV-seronegative. Both conserved end residues are trimmed from each CDR3.

length	V	J	CDR3
12	TRBV6-5	TRBJ2-7	ASSPSRDSYEQY
16	TRBV15	TRBJ2-2	ATSTQMTGARNTGELF
12	TRBV18	TRBJ1-2	ASSPPTGPYGYT
13	TRBV4-1	TRBJ2-3	ASSQLLVLTDTQY
13	TRBV7-2	TRBJ2-1	ASSSGLAPYNEQF
12	TRBV29-1	TRBJ1-2	SVLEAGEEYGYT
13	TRBV13	TRBJ2-2	ASSLGAENTGELF
13	TRBV5-1	TRBJ2-7	ASSPGGRSSYEQY
12	TRBV5-6	TRBJ1-2	ASSYWGRADGYT
14	TRBV11-2	TRBJ2-1	ASRSVAGGLANEQF
13	TRBV19	TRBJ1-2	ASKPFEGAYYGYT
13	TRBV6-5	TRBJ1-4	ASSYYGATNEKLF
13	TRBV9	TRBJ2-3	ASSATSGSTDTQY
13	TRBV2	TRBJ1-4	ASSEQAGREEKLF
15	TRBV18	TRBJ1-1	ASSSLRNDRANTEAF
10	TRBV6-5	TRBJ1-3	ATSGPGNTIY
13	TRBV5-1	TRBJ2-5	ASATSGGRGETQY
13	TRBV5-1	TRBJ2-3	ASSRTSGGTDTQY
13	TRBV10-3	TRBJ2-5	AISDRGPAQETQY
12	TRBV6-4	TRBJ2-1	ASSDVGGGGEQF
12	TRBV4-1	TRBJ2-7	ASSHGQGAYEQY
15	TRBV14	TRBJ2-5	ASSQPTAWDSQETQY
12	TRBV27	TRBJ1-4	ASSLGGFGEKLF
12	TRBV10-3	TRBJ2-3	AISDPRSTDTQY
13	TRBV11-2	TRBJ1-2	ASSPRVGANYGYT
14	TRBV11-1	TRBJ2-3	ASSLSGGISTDTQY
11	TRBV27	TRBJ2-7	ASSPGGSYEQY
14	TRBV6-5	TRBJ1-2	ASSYPRDIANYGYT
14	TRBV15	TRBJ1-5	ATSSTDRGNNQPQH
14	TRBV9	TRBJ2-2	ASSVPGQGNTGELF
15	TRBV5-5	TRBJ1-4	ASSLEPRKRSREKLF
14	TRBV27	TRBJ1-1	ASSLFVKGKDTEAF
9	TRBV11-2	TRBJ1-1	ASSPGTEAF
11	TRBV4-1	TRBJ2-1	ASSQRLVYEQF
13	TRBV5-1	TRBJ1-1	ASSLLGHRNTEAF
11	TRBV5-1	TRBJ1-2	ASSFQGADGYT